One sample yielded the 3 T cell receptor beta chains listed below, sequenced in a study of CXCR3-negative and CXCR3-positive naive CD8 T cells. It was by 5' RACE with UMI labels that the TRB cDNA libraries were prepared. TCRdb reprocessed the 5' RACE reads and stores each CDR3 protein as one record, lacking DNA. The table lists roughly 99,000 distinct CDR3 sequences. Study-wide findings and caveats: TRB CDR3s were more hydrophobic in CXCR3-positive than in CXCR3-negative naive cells.

Antigens of these TCRs are unknown. Sequencing was carried out using naive CXCR3+ CD8+ T cells from blood. The sample's subset: CD45RO-CCR7+CD27+CD95- naive CD8+ T cells expressing CXCR3 (TNR3+). These receptors all come from a human donor in good health. Some clones in this sample may be carry-over from other donors' samples.

The chain has TRBV15 and TRBJ1-5. Germline-derived CDR1 and CDR2 are LNHNV and YYDKDF (reference sequence). This CDR3 has 18 residues. CDR3 protein: CATSRVAYIQESNQPQHF.

The chain couples TRBV14 to TRBJ1-2. This CDR3 is 14 amino acids long. In germline, CDR1 is SGHDN, CDR2 FVKESK. The chain's CDR3 is CASSQDGPRRGCTF.

The J gene is TRBJ2-7, the V gene TRBV5-1; the D call of TRBD1 rests on TCRdb alone, since no DNA is present to check it. CDR3 length: 15 amino acids. CDR1 and CDR2 from the germline V gene are SGHRS and YFSETQ. The CDR3 reads CASSLAGGPSYEQYF. The whole variable domain, filled in from reference TRBV5-1 and TRBJ2-7, reads KAGVTQTPRYLIKTRGQQVTLSCSPISGHRSVSWYQQTPGQGLQFLFEYFSETQRNKGNFPGRFSGRQFSNSRSEMNVSTLELGDSALYLCASSLAGGPSYEQYFGPGTRLTVT.